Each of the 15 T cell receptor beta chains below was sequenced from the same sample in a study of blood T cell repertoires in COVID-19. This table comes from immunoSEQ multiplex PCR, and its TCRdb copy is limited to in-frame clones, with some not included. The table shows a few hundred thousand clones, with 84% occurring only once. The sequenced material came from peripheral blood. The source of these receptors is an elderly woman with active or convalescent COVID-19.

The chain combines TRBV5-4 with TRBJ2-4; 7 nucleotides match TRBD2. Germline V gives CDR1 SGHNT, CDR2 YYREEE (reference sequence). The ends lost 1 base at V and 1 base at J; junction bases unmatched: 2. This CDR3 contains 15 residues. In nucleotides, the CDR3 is TGTGCCAGCAGCTTGAGGGGAGGGGCCAAAAACATTCAGTACTTC. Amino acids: CASSLRGGAKNIQYF.

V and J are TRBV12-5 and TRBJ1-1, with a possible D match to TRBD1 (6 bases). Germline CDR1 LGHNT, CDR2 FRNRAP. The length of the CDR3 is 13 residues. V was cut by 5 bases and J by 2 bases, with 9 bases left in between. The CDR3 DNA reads TGTGCTAGTGGTATGACAGGAAACACTGAAGCTTTCTTT. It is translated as CASGMTGNTEAFF.

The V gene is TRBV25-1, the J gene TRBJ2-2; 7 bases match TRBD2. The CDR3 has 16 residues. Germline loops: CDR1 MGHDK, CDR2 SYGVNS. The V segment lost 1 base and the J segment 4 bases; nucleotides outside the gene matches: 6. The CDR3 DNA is TGTGCCAGCAGTGAATCACGCGGGAGAAGCACCGGGGAGCTGTTTTTT. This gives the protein CASSESRGRSTGELFF.

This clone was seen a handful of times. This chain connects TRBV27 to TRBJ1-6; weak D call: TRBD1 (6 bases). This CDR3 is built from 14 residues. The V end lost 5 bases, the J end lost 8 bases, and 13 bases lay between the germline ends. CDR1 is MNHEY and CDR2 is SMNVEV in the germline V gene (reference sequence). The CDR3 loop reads CASSPGQFHSPLHF. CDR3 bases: TGTGCCAGCAGTCCTGGACAGTTTCATTCACCCCTCCACTTT.

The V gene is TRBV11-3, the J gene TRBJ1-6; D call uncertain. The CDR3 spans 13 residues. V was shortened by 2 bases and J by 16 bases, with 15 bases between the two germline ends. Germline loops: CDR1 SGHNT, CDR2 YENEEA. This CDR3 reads CASSLNEVASLHF. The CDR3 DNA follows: TGTGCCAGCAGCTTAAACGAGGTGGCCTCACTCCACTTT.

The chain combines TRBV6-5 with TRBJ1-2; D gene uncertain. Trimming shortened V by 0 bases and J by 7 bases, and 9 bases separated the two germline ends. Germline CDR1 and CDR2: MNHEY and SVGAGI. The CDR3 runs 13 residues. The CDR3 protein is CASSYSTLSGYTF. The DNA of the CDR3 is TGTGCCAGCAGTTACTCGACTCTCAGTGGCTACACCTTC.

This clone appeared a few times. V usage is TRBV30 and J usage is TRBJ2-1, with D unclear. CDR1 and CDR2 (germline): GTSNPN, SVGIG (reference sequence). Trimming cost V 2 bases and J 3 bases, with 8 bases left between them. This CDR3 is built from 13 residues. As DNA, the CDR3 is TGTGCCTGGAGTACCGGGTACTACAATGAGCAGTTCTTC. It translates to CAWSTGYYNEQFF.

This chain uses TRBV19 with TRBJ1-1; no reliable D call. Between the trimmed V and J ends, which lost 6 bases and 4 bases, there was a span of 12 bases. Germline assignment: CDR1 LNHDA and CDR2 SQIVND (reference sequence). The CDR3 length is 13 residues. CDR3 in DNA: TGTGCCAGTAGGAGGGAAGGCGGCACTGAAGCTTTCTTT. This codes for CASRREGGTEAFF.

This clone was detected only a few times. CDR3 amino acids: CASSNWDRGTVEAFF. Written as DNA, the CDR3 is TGTGCCAGCAGCAACTGGGACAGGGGGACGGTTGAAGCTTTCTTT. This chain links TRBV11-2 with TRBJ1-1; 11 nucleotides match TRBD1. The length of the CDR3 is 15 residues. J was trimmed by 7 bases and V by 5 bases; bases with no gene match: 9. CDR1 is SGHAT, CDR2 FQNNGV, per germline.

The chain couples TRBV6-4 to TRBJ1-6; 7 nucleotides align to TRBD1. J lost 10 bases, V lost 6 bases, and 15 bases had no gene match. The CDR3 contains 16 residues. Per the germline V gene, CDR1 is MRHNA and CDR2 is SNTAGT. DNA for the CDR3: TGTGCCAGCAGCCCGTCTTCGAGACAGGGACAATCACCCCTCCACTTT. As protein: CASSPSSRQGQSPLHF.

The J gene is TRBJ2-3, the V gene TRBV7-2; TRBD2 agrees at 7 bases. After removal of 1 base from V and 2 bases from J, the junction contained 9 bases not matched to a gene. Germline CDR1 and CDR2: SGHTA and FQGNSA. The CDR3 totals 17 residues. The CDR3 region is CASSLGQSGANTDTQYF. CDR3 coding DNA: TGTGCCAGCAGCTTAGGACAAAGCGGGGCGAACACAGATACGCAGTATTTT.

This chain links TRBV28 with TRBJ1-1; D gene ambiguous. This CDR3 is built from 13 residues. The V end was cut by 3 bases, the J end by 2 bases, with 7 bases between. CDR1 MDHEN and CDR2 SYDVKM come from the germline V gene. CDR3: CASSFGLNTEAFF. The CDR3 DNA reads TGTGCCAGCAGTTTTGGCCTTAACACTGAAGCTTTCTTT.

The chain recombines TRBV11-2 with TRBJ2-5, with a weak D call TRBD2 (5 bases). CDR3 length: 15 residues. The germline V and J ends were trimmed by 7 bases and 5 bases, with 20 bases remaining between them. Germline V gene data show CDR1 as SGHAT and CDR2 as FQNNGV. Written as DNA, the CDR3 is TGTGCCAGCACTCATTTTGTGGGGAGTCGGGAGACCCAGTACTTC. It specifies CASTHFVGSRETQYF. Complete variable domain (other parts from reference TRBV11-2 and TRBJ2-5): EAGVAQSPRYKIIEKRQSVAFWCNPISGHATLYWYQQILGQGPKLLIQFQNNGVVDDSQLPKDRFSAERLKGVDSTLKIQPAKLEDSAVYLCASTHFVGSRETQYFGPGTRLLVL.

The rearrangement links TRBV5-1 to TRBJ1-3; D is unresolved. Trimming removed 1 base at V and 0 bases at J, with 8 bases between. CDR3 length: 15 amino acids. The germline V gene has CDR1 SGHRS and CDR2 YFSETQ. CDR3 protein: CASSLLASSGNTIYF. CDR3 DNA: TGCGCCAGCAGCTTGCTTGCGTCCTCTGGAAACACCATATATTTT. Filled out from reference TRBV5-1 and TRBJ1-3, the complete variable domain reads KAGVTQTPRYLIKTRGQQVTLSCSPISGHRSVSWYQQTPGQGLQFLFEYFSETQRNKGNFPGRFSGRQFSNSRSEMNVSTLELGDSALYLCASSLLASSGNTIYFGEGSWLTVV.

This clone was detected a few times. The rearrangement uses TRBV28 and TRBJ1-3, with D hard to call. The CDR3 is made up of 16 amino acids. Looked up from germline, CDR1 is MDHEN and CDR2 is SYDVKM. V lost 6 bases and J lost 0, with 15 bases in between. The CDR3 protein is CASSLTGSISGNTIYF. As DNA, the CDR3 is TGTGCCAGCAGCCTCACGGGGAGTATCTCTGGAAACACCATATATTTT.